Sequencing of this T cell receptor beta chain was carried out in a study of T-cell reconstitution after alpha-beta-depleted transplantation in children. CDR3 size: 14 residues. The germline CDR1 and CDR2 sequences are MNHEY and SMNVEV (reference sequence). The J segment lost 5 bases and the V segment lost 3 bases, leaving 6 bases of the junction unmatched. There are many counts of this clonotype. Unique molecular identifiers tagged the TCRbeta library. TCRdb ran MiXCR on the PCR reads and lists one entry per CDR3 protein. The data contain around 200,000 distinct CDR3 sequences, roughly 9% of them singletons.

V gene TRBV27 combines with J gene TRBJ2-7, with 8 bases matching TRBD2. The sequencing here drew on PBMCs from the stem cell graft donor, taken from the stem cell graft. The sequence was collected from a human donor who donated a stem cell graft to a child with acute lymphoblastic leukemia. The CDR3 loop is CASSLRGAWNEQYF. In DNA form, the CDR3 reads TGTGCCAGCAGTTTGCGGGGGGCTTGGAACGAGCAGTACTTC.